This T cell receptor (beta chain) is from a study of human T cells and chemical hapten exposure. Study outcomes and limitations: DPC sensitization did not alter TCRs above 1 in 1000 frequency.

With respect to this clonotype: What it binds is not known.

Researchers extracted total RNA from unfractionated whole blood. TCRdb re-called the 5' RACE reads with MiXCR, one entry per CDR3 protein. The table lists around 100,000 distinct CDR3 sequences, roughly 19% of them singletons, with about 3% in the top ten. The germline CDR1 and CDR2 sequences are SGHRS and YFSETQ. CDR3 size: 14 residues. V was trimmed by 0 bases and J by 2 bases, leaving 6 bases between them. The chain is built from TRBV5-1 and TRBJ1-3; D is ambiguous. This clonotype originated in a human donor in good health. CDR3 nucleotides: TGCGCCAGCAGCTTGGACAGCACTGGAAACACCATATATTTT. Its translation is CASSLDSTGNTIYF.